The rows below give T cell receptor beta chains drawn from one sample of a study of shared clonotypes between healthy human individuals. TCRdb's table, derived via immunoSEQ multiplex PCR, lists solely in-frame clones and lacks some. The sample shows around 700,000 clones, more than 70% of them seen only once. Sequenced input: memory CD4+ T cells sorted from blood. The receptors were sampled from a woman in her 30s in good health. CDR3s include the opening cysteine and the closing phenylalanine or tryptophan. The D gene is left open where the match is weak. Clone size is not always given. Where it is, it says once, few, many or a class for expanded clones.

CDR3 DNA: TGTGCCAGCAGTTACTCGTTCGCGGACTCTCAAGAGACCCAGTACTTC
CDR3 protein: CASSYSFADSQETQYF
V gene: TRBV6-5
J gene: TRBJ2-5
D gene: -
clone size: -

CDR3 DNA: TGCGCCAGCAGCTCCCGGGCTGCTAACACTGAAGCTTTCTTT
CDR3 protein: CASSSRAANTEAFF
V gene: TRBV5-1
J gene: TRBJ1-1
D gene: -
clone size: -

CDR3 DNA: TGTGCCAGCAGCCAAGTCGGGACAGGGGTGTGGAATGAGCAGTTCTTC
CDR3 protein: CASSQVGTGVWNEQFF
V gene: TRBV4-2
J gene: TRBJ2-1
D gene: TRBD1
clone size: -

CDR3 DNA: TGTGCCAGCAGTTCTGCAGGCCCTAACTATGGCTACACCTTC
CDR3 protein: CASSSAGPNYGYTF
V gene: TRBV28
J gene: TRBJ1-2
D gene: -
clone size: few

CDR3 DNA: TGTGCCAGCAGTTTACCGACCCCATTCGAGCAGTACTTC
CDR3 protein: CASSLPTPFEQYF
V gene: TRBV28
J gene: TRBJ2-7
D gene: -
clone size: -

CDR3 DNA: TGTGCCAGCTCACCACCGAGTAGATCTGGCGACGAGCAGTACTTC
CDR3 protein: CASSPPSRSGDEQYF
V gene: TRBV18
J gene: TRBJ2-7
D gene: -
clone size: -

CDR3 DNA: TGTGCCTGGAGGGCCCATGGGACAGGGATGGAAAAACTGTTTTTT
CDR3 protein: CAWRAHGTGMEKLFF
V gene: TRBV30
J gene: TRBJ1-4
D gene: TRBD1
clone size: -

CDR3 DNA: TGTGCCAGTAGTCCTGGACTAGGGTCCTTCCACGAGCAGTACTTC
CDR3 protein: CASSPGLGSFHEQYF
V gene: TRBV19
J gene: TRBJ2-7
D gene: TRBD2
clone size: -

CDR3 DNA: TGTGCCAGCTCACCGGGACTAGCGGTTTCCTCCTACAATGAGCAGTTCTTC
CDR3 protein: CASSPGLAVSSYNEQFF
V gene: TRBV18
J gene: TRBJ2-1
D gene: TRBD2
clone size: -

CDR3 DNA: TGTGCCAGCAGCTTAGTTCGGTTCTCCGGGACCCAGTACTTC
CDR3 protein: CASSLVRFSGTQYF
V gene: TRBV7-8
J gene: TRBJ2-5
D gene: -
clone size: -

CDR3 DNA: TGTGCCAGCAGCGAGGCCCCCTCAGGAGAAGAGACCCAGTACTTC
CDR3 protein: CASSEAPSGEETQYF
V gene: TRBV9
J gene: TRBJ2-5
D gene: -
clone size: -

CDR3 DNA: TGCGCCAGCAGCTTGGACCCGGGACAGAAGACGGCGGATGGAAAACTGTTTTTT
CDR3 protein: CASSLDPGQKTADGKLFF
V gene: TRBV5-1
J gene: TRBJ1-4
D gene: TRBD1
clone size: -

CDR3 DNA: TGTGCCAGCAGGACGGGAGGGAGGTCCTACAATGAGCAGTTCTTC
CDR3 protein: CASRTGGRSYNEQFF
V gene: TRBV28
J gene: TRBJ2-1
D gene: TRBD2
clone size: -

CDR3 DNA: TGCGCCAGCAGCCACCGTTTGGGACAGGGGCTCGAAAAACTGTTTTTT
CDR3 protein: CASSHRLGQGLEKLFF
V gene: TRBV4-1
J gene: TRBJ1-4
D gene: TRBD1
clone size: -

CDR3 DNA: TGTGCCAGCTCAGATCCGGGACACCCAACCTACGAGCAGTACTTC
CDR3 protein: CASSDPGHPTYEQYF
V gene: TRBV18
J gene: TRBJ2-7
D gene: -
clone size: -

CDR3 DNA: TGTGCCAGCAGCTTAGGCAGGGTCGGACAGCCCCAGCATTTT
CDR3 protein: CASSLGRVGQPQHF
V gene: TRBV7-8
J gene: TRBJ1-5
D gene: -
clone size: -

CDR3 DNA: TGTGCCACCAGACACAGCGCTAGCAATCAGCCCCAGCATTTT
CDR3 protein: CATRHSASNQPQHF
V gene: TRBV15
J gene: TRBJ1-5
D gene: -
clone size: -

CDR3 DNA: TGTGCCAGCAGTCATAGCGGGAGGAAGATCAATGAGCAGTTCTTC
CDR3 protein: CASSHSGRKINEQFF
V gene: TRBV27
J gene: TRBJ2-1
D gene: TRBD2
clone size: -

CDR3 DNA: TGCGCCAGCGGGGATGGACAGGGAAATCAGCCCCAGCATTTT
CDR3 protein: CASGDGQGNQPQHF
V gene: TRBV10-1
J gene: TRBJ1-5
D gene: TRBD1
clone size: few

CDR3 DNA: TGCGCCAGCAGCTTGGGAGTTAGCGGGGGTTCCCAAGAGACCCAGTACTTC
CDR3 protein: CASSLGVSGGSQETQYF
V gene: TRBV5-1
J gene: TRBJ2-5
D gene: TRBD2
clone size: few

CDR3 DNA: TGCGCCAGCAGCCGCTCGACACTAGAGAACACTGAAGCTTTCTTT
CDR3 protein: CASSRSTLENTEAFF
V gene: TRBV4-1
J gene: TRBJ1-1
D gene: -
clone size: -

CDR3 DNA: TGTGCCAGCAGCTTACAGCCGGACAGCGCGAACACCGGGGAGCTGTTTTTT
CDR3 protein: CASSLQPDSANTGELFF
V gene: TRBV11-2
J gene: TRBJ2-2
D gene: -
clone size: -

CDR3 DNA: TGTGCCAGCAGCCCCGAGGTGGGGACAGGGGGCGACTATGGCTACACCTTC
CDR3 protein: CASSPEVGTGGDYGYTF
V gene: TRBV11-2
J gene: TRBJ1-2
D gene: TRBD1
clone size: -

CDR3 DNA: TGCGCCAGCAGCTTCCTCGGGGATTTAGGCACCGGGGAGCTGTTTTTT
CDR3 protein: CASSFLGDLGTGELFF
V gene: TRBV5-1
J gene: TRBJ2-2
D gene: -
clone size: few

CDR3 DNA: TGTGCCAGCAGTTTAATGACAGGGCGGGTGAACACTGAAGCTTTCTTT
CDR3 protein: CASSLMTGRVNTEAFF
V gene: TRBV27
J gene: TRBJ1-1
D gene: TRBD1
clone size: -

CDR3 DNA: TGTGCCAGCAACAGACTAGCGGGAGGGCCCTCGGCGGATACGCAGTATTTT
CDR3 protein: CASNRLAGGPSADTQYF
V gene: TRBV2
J gene: TRBJ2-3
D gene: TRBD2
clone size: -

CDR3 DNA: TGCGCCAGCAGCTTGCTGGGGGCAACTAATGAAAAACTGTTTTTT
CDR3 protein: CASSLLGATNEKLFF
V gene: TRBV5-1
J gene: TRBJ1-4
D gene: -
clone size: -

CDR3 DNA: TGTGCCAGCAGTTCGTTGACAGGGGGCACAGATACGCAGTATTTT
CDR3 protein: CASSSLTGGTDTQYF
V gene: TRBV28
J gene: TRBJ2-3
D gene: TRBD1
clone size: many

CDR3 DNA: TGTGCCAGCAGTCGGGTCCTCTCCGGCCTCGCCGGGGAGCTGTTTTTT
CDR3 protein: CASSRVLSGLAGELFF
V gene: TRBV2
J gene: TRBJ2-2
D gene: -
clone size: -

CDR3 DNA: TGTGCCAGTAGTATAGGTGGATCCAAAAACATTCAGTACTTC
CDR3 protein: CASSIGGSKNIQYF
V gene: TRBV19
J gene: TRBJ2-4
D gene: -
clone size: -